The 25 T cell receptor beta chains given below trace back to one sample, sequenced in a study of cytomegalovirus exposure and HLA in healthy donors. Researchers ran the PCR with 60 Vbeta and 13 Jbeta primers. Generated by immunoSEQ multiplex PCR, the TCRdb table keeps only in-frame clones and is missing some. This table holds more than 90,000 clones, roughly 79% found once. Sequencing was carried out using PBMCs. The origin of the receptors is a man in his forties in good health and CMV-seronegative.

The J gene is TRBJ2-5, the V gene TRBV28; D ambiguous. CDR3 size: 13 residues. Germline V gives CDR1 MDHEN, CDR2 SYDVKM. Trimming removed 2 bases at V and 0 bases at J, with 4 bases between. CDR3 region: CASSLAYQETQYF. For the CDR3, the DNA is TGTGCCAGCAGTTTAGCGTACCAAGAGACCCAGTACTTC.

This chain links TRBV6-5 with TRBJ1-1, with a tentative D call TRBD1 (6 bases). CDR3 size: 13 residues. V was cut by 5 bases and J by 4 bases, with 11 bases left in between. Germline values: CDR1 MNHEY, CDR2 SVGAGI. CDR3 DNA: TGTGCCAGCAGTCAACAGGGATTCACTGAAGCTTTCTTT. Translating it yields CASSQQGFTEAFF.

This clone occurred a few times. The chain joins TRBV5-4 to TRBJ2-7, with a possible D match to TRBD1 (5 bases). Germline values: CDR1 SGHNT, CDR2 YYREEE (reference sequence). Trimming left V 0 bases short and J 0 bases short, with 10 bases between. This CDR3 is 15 amino acids long. The CDR3 region is CASSLGTPASYEQYF. CDR3 nucleotides: TGTGCCAGCAGCTTGGGGACACCCGCCTCCTACGAGCAGTACTTC. Looking up the rest from reference TRBV5-4 and TRBJ2-7 gives the full variable domain: ETGVTQSPTHLIKTRGQQVTLRCSSQSGHNTVSWYQQALGQGPQFIFQYYREEENGRGNFPPRFSGLQFPNYSSELNVNALELDDSALYLCASSLGTPASYEQYFGPGTRLTVT.

Turning to this clone: Sequence at one end of the junction differs from germline and may be a read error. The V gene is TRBV27, the J gene TRBJ2-3; a possible D gene is TRBD2 (5 bases). The CDR3 is made up of 15 amino acids. Germline assignment: CDR1 MNHEY and CDR2 SMNVEV (reference sequence). Here the CDR3 reads CASSLTPASSDTRYF. The CDR3 region has the DNA TGTGCCAGCAGTTTAACCCCTGCTAGCTCAGATACGCGGTATTTT.

The J gene is TRBJ1-1, the V gene TRBV5-1; D is unresolved. With 0 bases removed from V and 1 base from J, the gap between germline ends came to 13 bases. The CDR3 covers 16 residues. Per the germline V gene, CDR1 is SGHRS and CDR2 is YFSETQ. CDR3 in DNA: TGCGCCAGCAGCTTGGACACGGGCGCGGGGAACACTGAAGCTTTCTTT. It codes for CASSLDTGAGNTEAFF.

The chain is built from TRBV5-6 and TRBJ2-7, with TRBD2 matching over 9 bases. Germline V CDR1 and CDR2: SGHDT, YYEEEE. V shed 0 bases and J 1 base; nucleotides not matched to a gene: 2. There are 15 residues in the CDR3. CDR3 nucleotide sequence: TGTGCCAGCAGCTTGGGACTAGCGGTATCCTACGAGCAGTACTTC. Amino acid sequence: CASSLGLAVSYEQYF.

This clone was observed a single time. The chain couples TRBV4-3 to TRBJ2-7; 12 bases map to TRBD2. Germline CDR1 LGHNA, CDR2 YSLEER. With 4 bases clipped from V and 2 bases from J, the junction kept 3 bases outside the gene matches. The CDR3 extends over 15 amino acids. This chain's CDR3 is CASSPGLAGAYEQYF. CDR3 sequence (DNA): TGCGCCAGCAGCCCGGGACTAGCGGGTGCCTACGAGCAGTACTTC.

This clone is deemed medium-sized. The V and J genes are TRBV7-8 and TRBJ2-7, with D possibly being TRBD1 (6 bases). This CDR3 has 12 amino acids. V lost 7 bases and J 6 bases, leaving 13 bases between the germline ends. The germline gives CDR1 SGHVS, CDR2 FQNEAQ. CDR3 nucleotide sequence: TGTGCCAGCACCACAGGGACGGGCGAGCAGTACTTC. This sequence encodes CASTTGTGEQYF.

The chain is built from TRBV7-3 and TRBJ1-1; 9 nucleotides align to TRBD1. Germline trimming cut 6 bases from V and 2 bases from J; bases unmatched to any gene: 4. Germline assignment: CDR1 SGHTA and CDR2 FQGTGA. The CDR3 has 14 amino acids. CDR3 residues: CASSFTGGNTEAFF. CDR3 DNA: TGTGCCAGCAGTTTCACAGGGGGCAACACTGAAGCTTTCTTT.

The chain carries TRBV18 and TRBJ2-1, with TRBD2 matching 13 bases. CDR3 length: 19 amino acids. With 0 bases clipped from V and 5 bases from J, the junction kept 10 bases outside the gene matches. Germline-derived CDR1 and CDR2 are KGHSH and LQKENI. The CDR3 DNA reads TGTGCCAGCTCACCACCGATAACAGTGGGACTAGCGGGGAACAATGAGCAGTTCTTC. Translation: CASSPPITVGLAGNNEQFF.

On this clone itself: Germline is not matched at one junction end, which may reflect a read error. This chain joins TRBV7-9 and TRBJ2-5; no reliable D call. The CDR3 extends over 12 amino acids. Germline V gene data show CDR1 as SEHNR and CDR2 as FQNEAQ (reference sequence). The CDR3 loop reads CSSSHQQETQYF. In nucleotides, the CDR3 is TGTTCCAGCAGCCATCAACAAGAGACCCAGTACTTC.

J is TRBJ2-1 and V is TRBV27, with 9 bases aligning to TRBD2. Unmatched junction bases numbered 4, after V lost 3 bases and J lost 4 bases. The CDR3 has 15 residues. CDR1 is MNHEY, CDR2 SMNVEV, per germline (reference sequence). The CDR3 region has the DNA TGTGCCAGCAGTTTTAGCGGGAGTGTGTACAATGAGCAGTTCTTC. This sequence encodes CASSFSGSVYNEQFF.

The chain is built from TRBV29-1 and TRBJ2-2, with 10 nucleotides matching TRBD2. The trim removed 0 bases at V and 7 bases at J, leaving 8 bases unmatched. The CDR3 runs to 16 residues. Per the germline V gene, CDR1 is SQVTM and CDR2 is ANQGSEA. The chain's CDR3 is CSVEEALAGVVGELFF. In nucleotides, the CDR3 is TGCAGCGTTGAAGAGGCGCTAGCGGGAGTAGTCGGGGAGCTGTTTTTT.

The chain has TRBV9 and TRBJ2-3, with TRBD2 identical over 8 bases. V gave up 5 bases and J gave up 4 bases; unmatched junction bases: 9. The CDR3 has 15 amino acids. The germline gives CDR1 SGDLS, CDR2 YYNGEE. CDR3 region: CASSASGRTSDTQYF. DNA of the CDR3: TGTGCCAGCAGTGCGAGCGGGAGAACTTCAGATACGCAGTATTTT.

Only a few counts were recorded for this clone. The chain recombines TRBV25-1 with TRBJ2-3, with 10 bases matching TRBD2. Germline V gene data show CDR1 as MGHDK and CDR2 as SYGVNS. The CDR3 is made up of 15 amino acids. The V and J ends lost 6 bases and 4 bases, in that order; junction bases with no gene match: 7. The CDR3 reads CASRGASGSADTQYF. Written as DNA, the CDR3 is TGTGCCAGCAGAGGGGCTAGCGGGAGCGCAGATACGCAGTATTTT.

This clone was observed a handful of times. The chain links TRBV27 to TRBJ2-1; 7 nucleotides agree with TRBD2. The germline CDR1 and CDR2 sequences are MNHEY and SMNVEV (reference sequence). CDR3 length equals 16 residues. The V and J ends lost 8 bases and 5 bases, in that order; junction bases with no gene match: 15. Here the CDR3 reads CASAQGGLGTHNEQFF. CDR3 nucleotides: TGTGCCAGCGCCCAAGGAGGACTAGGCACCCACAATGAGCAGTTCTTC.

The chain is built from TRBV27 and TRBJ2-7, with D possibly matching TRBD1 (6 bases). The CDR3 runs 18 residues. The V and J ends lost 1 base and 0 bases respectively, with 19 bases between them. From germline, CDR1 is MNHEY and CDR2 SMNVEV (reference sequence). The CDR3 coding sequence is TGTGCCAGCAGTTTATACCCGATCCCCACAGGGAGCTCCTACGAGCAGTACTTC. Translating gives CASSLYPIPTGSSYEQYF.

The J gene is TRBJ2-7, the V gene TRBV29-1; TRBD2 aligns across 8 bases. The CDR3 has 14 residues. CDR1 is SQVTM and CDR2 is ANQGSEA in the germline V gene. The V segment lost 4 bases and the J segment 7 bases; nucleotides outside the gene matches: 12. CDR3 sequence (DNA): TGCAGCGTTGCTTATAGCGGGATGCGGGGAGAGCAGTACTTC. Residues: CSVAYSGMRGEQYF.

This clone occurred a few times. This chain uses TRBV30 with TRBJ2-2; D gene ambiguous. Trimming removed 2 bases at V and 6 bases at J, with 10 bases between. The CDR3 sequence is 13 residues long. In germline, CDR1 is GTSNPN, CDR2 SVGIG (reference sequence). CDR3 region: CAWSRQAPGELFF. The CDR3 DNA is TGTGCCTGGAGTCGCCAGGCTCCCGGGGAGCTGTTTTTT.

A few counts support this clone. The chain combines TRBV30 with TRBJ1-2; perhaps TRBD1 as D (6 bases). V lost 3 bases and J 4 bases, leaving 12 bases between the germline ends. The CDR3 covers 13 residues. Germline CDR1 and CDR2: GTSNPN and SVGIG (reference sequence). The CDR3 spells CAWSPDSTYGYTF. DNA of the CDR3: TGTGCCTGGAGCCCGGACAGTACCTATGGCTACACCTTC.

The chain couples TRBV28 to TRBJ2-3, with unresolved D. This CDR3 has 11 residues. CDR1 and CDR2 (germline): MDHEN, SYDVKM. V lost 6 bases to trimming and J lost 10 bases, with 11 bases between them. Written as DNA, the CDR3 is TGTGCCAGCAGCACCGCCCGGGCGCAGTATTTT. It yields the protein CASSTARAQYF.

The rearrangement uses TRBV6-5 and TRBJ2-1; 13 bases align to TRBD2. The V segment lost 6 bases and the J segment 6 bases; nucleotides outside the gene matches: 5. Germline values: CDR1 MNHEY, CDR2 SVGAGI. The CDR3 sequence is 15 residues long. CDR3 loop: CASSTWTSGSNEQFF. CDR3 in DNA: TGTGCCAGCAGCACCTGGACTAGCGGGAGCAATGAGCAGTTCTTC.

The chain is built from TRBV7-8 and TRBJ2-4; 9 positions match TRBD1. CDR1 is SGHVS, CDR2 FQNEAQ, per germline. The CDR3 length is 15 residues. Trimming at V came to 3 bases and at J to 7 bases, leaving 7 bases not matched to a gene. DNA for the CDR3: TGTGCCAGCAGCTTTAACACCGGGACAGGGAACATTCAGTACTTC. Translation: CASSFNTGTGNIQYF.

This clone has more than one count but fewer than ten. The chain employs TRBV6-6 and TRBJ2-1; 8 nucleotides line up with TRBD2. The V and J ends lost 8 bases and 4 bases, in that order; junction bases with no gene match: 4. This CDR3 is built from 13 residues. Germline V gene data show CDR1 as MNHNY and CDR2 as SVGAGI (reference sequence). In DNA, the CDR3 is TGTGCCAGCTTGAAGCGGGGGTACAATGAGCAGTTCTTC. Translation: CASLKRGYNEQFF.

The chain employs TRBV4-3 and TRBJ2-5; 8 bases map to TRBD2. The junction had 5 bases not matched to a gene; V was cut back by 4 bases and J by 1 base. This CDR3 has 15 residues. Germline lookup yields CDR1 LGHNA and CDR2 YSLEER. The CDR3 is CASSLGGRFQETQYF. CDR3 DNA: TGCGCCAGCAGCCTCGGCGGGAGGTTCCAAGAGACCCAGTACTTC.